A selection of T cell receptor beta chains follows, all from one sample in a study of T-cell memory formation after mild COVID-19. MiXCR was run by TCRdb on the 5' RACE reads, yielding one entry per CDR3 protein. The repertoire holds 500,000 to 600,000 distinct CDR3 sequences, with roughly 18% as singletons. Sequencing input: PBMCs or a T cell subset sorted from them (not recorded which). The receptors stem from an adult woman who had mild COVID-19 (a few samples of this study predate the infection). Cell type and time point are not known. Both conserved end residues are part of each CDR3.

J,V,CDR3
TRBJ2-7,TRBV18,CASSPGTGYEQYF
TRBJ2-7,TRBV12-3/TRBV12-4,CASSLDGTNYEQYF
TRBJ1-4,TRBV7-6,CASSRQLNEKLFF
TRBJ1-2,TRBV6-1,CASSRDRGTRGYTF
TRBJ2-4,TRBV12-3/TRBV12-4,CASSLDPPGIQYF
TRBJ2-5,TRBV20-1,CSADHQETQYF
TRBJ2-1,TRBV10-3,CAISESDTFSVIVTYNEQFF
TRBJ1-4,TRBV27,CASSLFDPAATKEKLFF
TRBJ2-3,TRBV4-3,CASSQGQVITDTQYF
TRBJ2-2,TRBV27,CASSFTDTGELFF
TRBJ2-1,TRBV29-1,CSVEDQEFIEGGHGNEQFF
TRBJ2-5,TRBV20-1,CSASHLAGGGRIVETQYF
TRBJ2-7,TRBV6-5,CASSKRRDLGEQYF
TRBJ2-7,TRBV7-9,CASSLDPAPFEQYF
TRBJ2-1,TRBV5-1,CASSLGGGLSSYNEQFF
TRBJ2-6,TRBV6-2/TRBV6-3,CASSYGRRISGANVLTF
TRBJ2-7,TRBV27,CASSRRGNEQYF
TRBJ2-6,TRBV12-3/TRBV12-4,CATSWPGGDSGANVLTF
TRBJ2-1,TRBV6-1,CASNRVGGSYNEQFF
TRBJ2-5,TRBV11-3,CASSSVLMGAQETQYF
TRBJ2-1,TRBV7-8,CASSLRTSGIGSNEQFF
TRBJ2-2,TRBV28,CASSLRGTPNTGELFF
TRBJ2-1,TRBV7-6,CASSLKDYNEQFF